This TCR beta chain originates from a study of blood T cell repertoires in COVID-19. Study-level information: Whether acute or convalescent, the COVID-19 samples came from the United States, Italy and Spain.

The CDR3 contains 16 residues. Trimming stripped 0 bases from V and 0 bases from J, with 10 bases between. The germline CDR1 and CDR2 sequences are SGHDT and YYEEEE. Authors' methods: Amplification with reference gene primers provided the estimates of nucleated cell counts. Method: immunoSEQ multiplex PCR; TCRdb's copy keeps in-frame clones and lacks some. That table supplies the V and J calls and clone size; D and trimming were determined from the DNA. The data show 200,000 to 250,000 clones, about 92% seen once. Input material: peripheral blood. The V call is TRBV5-6, the J call TRBJ2-1; no definite D call. This receptor was obtained from a man aged 25 to 40 with acute or convalescent COVID-19. CDR3 nucleotide sequence: TGTGCCAGCAGCTTGGGAACGTGGAGCTCCTACAATGAGCAGTTCTTC. Protein product: CASSLGTWSSYNEQFF.